Listed here is a single TCR beta chain. Its target is unknown. This record comes from a study of T cell responses to AZD1222 COVID-19 vaccine. Study results and limitations: The donor group comprised mostly white British people and more females; the analysis possibly underestimated clonal diversity.

V lost 5 bases and J lost 4, with 17 bases in between. The germline V gene has CDR1 SNHLY and CDR2 FYNNEI. This CDR3 spans 15 amino acids. Assay used: immunoSEQ multiplex PCR; TCRdb lists only in-frame clones, some missing. The repertoire holds roughly 80,000 clones, around 85% seen once, with around a tenth in the top ten. This chain joins TRBV2 and TRBJ1-1; D is undetermined. Source: peripheral blood, taken 28 days after the second AZD1222 dose. This sequence was found in an adult who received the AZD1222 COVID-19 vaccine. Here the CDR3 DNA reads TGTGCCAGCAGTTATCCGGGGATTGAGGGCACTGAAGCTTTCTTT. Amino acid sequence: CASSYPGIEGTEAFF.